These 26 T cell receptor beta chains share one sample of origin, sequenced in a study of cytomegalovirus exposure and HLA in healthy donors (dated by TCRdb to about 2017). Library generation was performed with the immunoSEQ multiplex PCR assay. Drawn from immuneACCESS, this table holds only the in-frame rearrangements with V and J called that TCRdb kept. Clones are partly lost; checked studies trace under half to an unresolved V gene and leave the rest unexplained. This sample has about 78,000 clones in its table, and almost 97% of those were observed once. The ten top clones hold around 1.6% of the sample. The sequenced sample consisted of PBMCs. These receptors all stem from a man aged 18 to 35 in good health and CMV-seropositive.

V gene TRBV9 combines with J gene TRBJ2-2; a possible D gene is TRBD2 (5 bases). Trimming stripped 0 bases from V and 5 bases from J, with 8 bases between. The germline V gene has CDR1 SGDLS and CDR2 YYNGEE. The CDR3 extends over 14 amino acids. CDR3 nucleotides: TGTGCCAGCAGCGTAGAACGAGGGACCGGGGAGCTGTTTTTT. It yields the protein CASSVERGTGELFF.

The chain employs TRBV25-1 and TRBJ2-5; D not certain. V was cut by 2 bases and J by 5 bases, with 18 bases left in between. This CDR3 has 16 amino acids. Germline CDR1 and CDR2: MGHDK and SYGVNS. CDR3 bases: TGTGCCAGCAGTGAACTGTCTACCCTGAACCGGGAGACCCAGTACTTC. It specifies CASSELSTLNRETQYF.

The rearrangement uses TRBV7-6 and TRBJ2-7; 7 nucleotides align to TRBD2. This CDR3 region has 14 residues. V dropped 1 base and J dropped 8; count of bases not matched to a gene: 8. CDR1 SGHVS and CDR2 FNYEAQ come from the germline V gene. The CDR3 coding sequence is TGTGCCAGCAGCTTAGTCCAGGGAGGGGTGAAGCAGTACTTC. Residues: CASSLVQGGVKQYF.

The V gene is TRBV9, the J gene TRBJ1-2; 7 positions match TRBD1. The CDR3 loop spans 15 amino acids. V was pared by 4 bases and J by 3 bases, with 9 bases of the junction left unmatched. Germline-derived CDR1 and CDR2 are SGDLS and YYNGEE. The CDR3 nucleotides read TGTGCCAGCAGCCCCCAGGGGGTAAAGGACTATGGCTACACCTTC. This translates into CASSPQGVKDYGYTF.

The CDR3 reads CASSVAQLAPDTQYF. The CDR3 coding sequence is TGTGCCAGCAGCGTAGCTCAACTAGCGCCAGATACGCAGTATTTT. The chain is built from TRBV9 and TRBJ2-3; the match to TRBD2 covers 7 bases. V was pared by 0 bases and J by 4 bases, with 5 bases of the junction left unmatched. Germline CDR1 SGDLS, CDR2 YYNGEE. This CDR3 is built from 15 residues.

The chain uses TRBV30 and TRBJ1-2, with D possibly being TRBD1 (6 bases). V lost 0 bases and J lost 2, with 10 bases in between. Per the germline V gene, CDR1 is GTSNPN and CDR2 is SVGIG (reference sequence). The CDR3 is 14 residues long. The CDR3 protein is CAWSVTTGNYGYTF. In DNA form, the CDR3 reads TGTGCCTGGAGTGTAACCACAGGGAACTATGGCTACACCTTC.

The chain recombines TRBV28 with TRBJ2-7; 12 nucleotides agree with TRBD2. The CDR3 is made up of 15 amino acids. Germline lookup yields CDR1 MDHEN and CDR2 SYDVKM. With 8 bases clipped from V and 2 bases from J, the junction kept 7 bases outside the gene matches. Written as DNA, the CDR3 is TGTGCCAGCGATCAACTAGCGGGAGGTACCTACGAGCAGTACTTC. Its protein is CASDQLAGGTYEQYF.

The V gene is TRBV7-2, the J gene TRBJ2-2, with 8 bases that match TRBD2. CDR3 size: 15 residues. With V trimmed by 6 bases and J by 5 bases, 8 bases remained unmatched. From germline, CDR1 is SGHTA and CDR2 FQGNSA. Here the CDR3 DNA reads TGTGCCAGCAGGGCAACCAGCGGGAGTACCGGGGAGCTGTTTTTT. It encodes CASRATSGSTGELFF.

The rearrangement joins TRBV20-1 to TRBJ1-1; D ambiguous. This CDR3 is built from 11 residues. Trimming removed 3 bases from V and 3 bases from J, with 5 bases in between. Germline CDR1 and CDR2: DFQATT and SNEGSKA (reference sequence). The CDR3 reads CSASLDTEAFF. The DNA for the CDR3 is TGCAGTGCTAGTCTCGACACTGAAGCTTTCTTT.

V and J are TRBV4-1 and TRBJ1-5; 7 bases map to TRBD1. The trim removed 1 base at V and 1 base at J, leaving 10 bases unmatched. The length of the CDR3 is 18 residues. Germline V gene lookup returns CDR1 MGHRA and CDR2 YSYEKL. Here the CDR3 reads CASSQAAGGILSNQPQHF. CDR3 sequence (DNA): TGCGCCAGCAGCCAAGCCGCAGGGGGGATTTTGAGCAATCAGCCCCAGCATTTT.

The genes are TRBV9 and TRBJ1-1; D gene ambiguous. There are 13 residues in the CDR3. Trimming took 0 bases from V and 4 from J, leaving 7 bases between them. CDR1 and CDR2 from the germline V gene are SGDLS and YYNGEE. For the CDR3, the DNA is TGTGCCAGCAGCGTAGAAACAGCCACTGAAGCTTTCTTT. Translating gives CASSVETATEAFF. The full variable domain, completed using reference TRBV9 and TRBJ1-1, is DSGVTQTPKHLITATGQRVTLRCSPRSGDLSVYWYQQSLDQGLQFLIQYYNGEERAKGNILERFSAQQFPDLHSELNLSSLELGDSALYFCASSVETATEAFFGQGTRLTVV.

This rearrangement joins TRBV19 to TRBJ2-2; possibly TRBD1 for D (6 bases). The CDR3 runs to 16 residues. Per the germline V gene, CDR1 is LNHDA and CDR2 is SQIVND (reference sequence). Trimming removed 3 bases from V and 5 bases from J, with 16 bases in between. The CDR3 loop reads CASSMVNTGTTGELFF. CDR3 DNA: TGTGCCAGTAGTATGGTCAATACAGGGACGACCGGGGAGCTGTTTTTT. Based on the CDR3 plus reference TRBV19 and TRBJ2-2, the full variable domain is DGGITQSPKYLFRKEGQNVTLSCEQNLNHDAMYWYRQDPGQGLRLIYYSQIVNDFQKGDIAEGYSVSREKKESFPLTVTSAQKNPTAFYLCASSMVNTGTTGELFFGEGSRLTVL.

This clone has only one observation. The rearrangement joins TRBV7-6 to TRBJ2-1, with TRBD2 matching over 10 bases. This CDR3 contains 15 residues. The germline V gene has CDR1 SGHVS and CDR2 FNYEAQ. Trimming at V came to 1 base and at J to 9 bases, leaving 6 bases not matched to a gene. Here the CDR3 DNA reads TGTGCCAGCAGCTTAGAGCTAGCGGGAGAGGCTGAGCAGTTCTTC. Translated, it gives CASSLELAGEAEQFF. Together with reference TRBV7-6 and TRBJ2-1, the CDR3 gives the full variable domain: GAGVSQSPRYKVTKRGQDVALRCDPISGHVSLYWYRQALGQGPEFLTYFNYEAQQDKSGLPNDRFSAERPEGSISTLTIQRTEQRDSAMYRCASSLELAGEAEQFFGPGTRLTVL.

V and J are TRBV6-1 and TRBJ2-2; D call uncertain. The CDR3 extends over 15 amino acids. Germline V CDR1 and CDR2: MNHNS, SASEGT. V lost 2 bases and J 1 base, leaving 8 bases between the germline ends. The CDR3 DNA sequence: TGTGCCAGCAGTGAATCCGGTCTGAACACCGGGGAGCTGTTTTTT. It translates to CASSESGLNTGELFF.

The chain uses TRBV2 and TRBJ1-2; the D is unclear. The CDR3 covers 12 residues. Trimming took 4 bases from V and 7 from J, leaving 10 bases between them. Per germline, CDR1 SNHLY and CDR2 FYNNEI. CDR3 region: CASSVQFAGYTF. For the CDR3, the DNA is TGTGCCAGCAGTGTACAATTTGCTGGCTACACCTTC.

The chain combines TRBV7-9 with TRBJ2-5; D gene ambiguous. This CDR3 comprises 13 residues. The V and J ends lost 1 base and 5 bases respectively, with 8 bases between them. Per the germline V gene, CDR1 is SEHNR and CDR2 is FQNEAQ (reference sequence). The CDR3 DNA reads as TGTGCCAGCAGCTTAGGCGGTTCCGAGACCCAGTACTTC. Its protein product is CASSLGGSETQYF.

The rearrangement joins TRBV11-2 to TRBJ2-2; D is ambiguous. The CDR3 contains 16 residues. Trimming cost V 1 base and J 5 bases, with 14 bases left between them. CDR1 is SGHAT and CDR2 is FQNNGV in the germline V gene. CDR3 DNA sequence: TGTGCCAGCAGCTTAGGCCCAACAGTCTTTACCGGGGAGCTGTTTTTT. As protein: CASSLGPTVFTGELFF.

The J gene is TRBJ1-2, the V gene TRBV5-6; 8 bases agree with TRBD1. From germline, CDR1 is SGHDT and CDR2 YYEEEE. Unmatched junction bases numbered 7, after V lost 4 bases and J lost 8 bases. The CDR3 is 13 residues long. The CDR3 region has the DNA TGTGCCAGCAGCCATCAGGGGGCGGCCGGCTACACCTTC. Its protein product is CASSHQGAAGYTF. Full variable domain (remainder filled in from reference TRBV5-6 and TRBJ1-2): DAGVTQSPTHLIKTRGQQVTLRCSPKSGHDTVSWYQQALGQGPQFIFQYYEEEERQRGNFPDRFSGHQFPNYSSELNVNALLLGDSALYLCASSHQGAAGYTFGSGTRLTVV.

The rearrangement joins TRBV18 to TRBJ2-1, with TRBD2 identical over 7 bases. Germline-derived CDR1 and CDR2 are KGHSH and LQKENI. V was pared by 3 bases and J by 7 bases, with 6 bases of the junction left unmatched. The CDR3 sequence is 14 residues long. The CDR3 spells CASSPTIGGNEQFF. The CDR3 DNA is TGTGCCAGCTCACCCACCATCGGGGGGAATGAGCAGTTCTTC. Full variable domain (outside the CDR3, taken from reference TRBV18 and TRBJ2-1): NAGVMQNPRHLVRRRGQEARLRCSPMKGHSHVYWYRQLPEEGLKFMVYLQKENIIDESGMPKERFSAEFPKEGPSILRIQQVVRGDSAAYFCASSPTIGGNEQFFGPGTRLTVL.

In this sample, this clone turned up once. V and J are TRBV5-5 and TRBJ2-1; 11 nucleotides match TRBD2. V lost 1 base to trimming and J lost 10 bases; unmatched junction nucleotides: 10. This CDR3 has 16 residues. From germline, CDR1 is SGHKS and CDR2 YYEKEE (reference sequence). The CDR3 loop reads CASSLLTSGSWREQFF. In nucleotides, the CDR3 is TGTGCCAGCAGCTTGTTAACTAGCGGGAGTTGGCGGGAGCAGTTCTTC.

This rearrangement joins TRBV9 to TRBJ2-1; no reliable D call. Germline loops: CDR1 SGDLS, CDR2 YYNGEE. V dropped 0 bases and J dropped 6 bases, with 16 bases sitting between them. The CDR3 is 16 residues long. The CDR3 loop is CASSVVEPRRINEQFF. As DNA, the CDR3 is TGTGCCAGCAGCGTAGTCGAGCCTCGGCGGATCAATGAGCAGTTCTTC.

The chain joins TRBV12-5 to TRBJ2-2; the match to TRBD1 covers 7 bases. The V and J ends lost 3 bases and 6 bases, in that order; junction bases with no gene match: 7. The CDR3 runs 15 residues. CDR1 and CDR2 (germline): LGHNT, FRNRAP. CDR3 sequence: CASGFLTGNAGELFF. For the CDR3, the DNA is TGTGCTAGTGGTTTCTTGACAGGGAATGCCGGGGAGCTGTTTTTT.

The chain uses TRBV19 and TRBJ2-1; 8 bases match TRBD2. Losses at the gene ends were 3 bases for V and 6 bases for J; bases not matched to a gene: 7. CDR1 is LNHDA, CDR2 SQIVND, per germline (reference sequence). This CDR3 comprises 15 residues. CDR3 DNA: TGTGCCAGTAGTATCGGGACTAGTAAGGGCAATGAGCAGTTCTTC. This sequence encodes CASSIGTSKGNEQFF.

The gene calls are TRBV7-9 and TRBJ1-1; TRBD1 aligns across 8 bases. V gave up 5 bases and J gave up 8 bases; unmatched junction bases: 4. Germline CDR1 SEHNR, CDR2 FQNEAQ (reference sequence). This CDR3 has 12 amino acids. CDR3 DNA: TGTGCCAGCAGCGGAGGGGACAGGGAAGCTTTCTTT. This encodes CASSGGDREAFF.

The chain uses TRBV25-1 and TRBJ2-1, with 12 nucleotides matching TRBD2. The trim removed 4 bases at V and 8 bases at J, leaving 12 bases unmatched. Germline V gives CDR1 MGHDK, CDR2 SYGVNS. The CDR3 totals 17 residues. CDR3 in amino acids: CASSGGVTSGSIHEQFF. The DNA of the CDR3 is TGTGCCAGCAGTGGGGGGGTGACTAGCGGGAGTATCCATGAGCAGTTCTTC.

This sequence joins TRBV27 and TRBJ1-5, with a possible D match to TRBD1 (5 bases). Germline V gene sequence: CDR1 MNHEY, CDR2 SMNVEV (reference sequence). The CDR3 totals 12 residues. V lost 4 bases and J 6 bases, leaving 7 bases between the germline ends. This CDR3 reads CASSSGGQPQHF. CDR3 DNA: TGTGCCAGCAGTTCGGGGGGTCAGCCCCAGCATTTT.